This TCR beta chain was retrieved from a study of human CD8 memory T cell subsets. Construction of TCR beta libraries was accomplished by means of UMI-labeled 5' RACE. TCRdb re-called the 5' RACE reads and catalogs CDR3 proteins one per entry, DNA excluded. This sample contains around 10,000 distinct CDR3 sequences. The CDR3 sequence is 14 residues long. Germline lookup yields CDR1 SQVTM and CDR2 ANQGSEA. The sequenced sample was CD8+ stem-like memory T cells (TSCM and TCM) sorted from PBMCs. Subset reported: stem-like memory CD8 T cells (TSTEM), CCR7+ PD-1- TIGIT-. This sequence was found in a human donor in good health. The rearrangement uses TRBV29-1 and TRBJ1-2; TCRdb's D gene call, TRBD1, goes unchecked for lack of DNA. CDR3: CSVDEGAVSYGYTF.